The next 30 T cell receptor beta chains were all read from a single sample in a study of T cell responses to AZD1222 COVID-19 vaccine. This table comes from immunoSEQ multiplex PCR, and its TCRdb copy is limited to in-frame clones, with some not included. The data show 90,000 to 120,000 clones, 90% to 95% seen once. Sequenced here: peripheral blood, sampled 28 days after the second AZD1222 dose. The receptors originated from an adult who received the AZD1222 COVID-19 vaccine.

The V call is TRBV9, the J call TRBJ2-1; D gene uncertain. Germline-derived CDR1 and CDR2 are SGDLS and YYNGEE. This CDR3 has 15 residues. Trimming cost V 3 bases and J 6 bases, with 16 bases left between them. DNA of the CDR3: TGTGCCAGCAGCGAGGTCCCTGGGGATAGCAATGAGCAGTTCTTC. Translation gives CASSEVPGDSNEQFF.

The V and J genes are TRBV7-2 and TRBJ2-1; the match to TRBD2 covers 10 bases. Germline V CDR1 and CDR2: SGHTA, FQGNSA. V shed 0 bases, J shed 5 bases, and the junction held 4 bases outside the gene matches. The CDR3 consists of 16 residues. The CDR3 DNA reads TGTGCCAGCAGCTTAGCTCCCACTAGCGGGAACAATGAGCAGTTCTTC. Protein product: CASSLAPTSGNNEQFF.

A few counts support this clone. V gene TRBV27 combines with J gene TRBJ2-7; a possible D gene is TRBD2 (7 bases). V shed 6 bases and J shed 6 bases, with 18 bases lying between them. The CDR3 sequence is 14 residues long. The germline gives CDR1 MNHEY, CDR2 SMNVEV (reference sequence). CDR3 region: CASSPRGGGSEQYF. The CDR3, as DNA: TGTGCCAGCAGCCCGAGGGGGGGCGGAAGCGAGCAGTACTTC.

The chain links TRBV19 to TRBJ2-3; TRBD2 aligns across 14 bases. Germline V gene data show CDR1 as LNHDA and CDR2 as SQIVND (reference sequence). The CDR3 covers 17 residues. V shed 5 bases and J 5 bases; nucleotides not matched to a gene: 9. CDR3 in amino acids: CASSARLAGGPGDTQYF. The CDR3 region has the DNA TGTGCCAGTAGTGCCCGACTAGCGGGAGGGCCGGGAGATACGCAGTATTTT.

J is TRBJ1-2 and V is TRBV4-2, with D tentatively TRBD1 (5 bases). Germline V gene sequence: CDR1 LGHNA, CDR2 YNFKEQ. The CDR3 sequence is 15 residues long. V was clipped by 4 bases and J by 6 bases, with 18 bases between them. CDR3 coding DNA: TGTGCCAGCAGCCTCGAAGGGACTGTTACCAATGGCTACACCTTC. Amino acids: CASSLEGTVTNGYTF.

V and J are TRBV28 and TRBJ1-4, with D uncertain. Trimming left V 7 bases short and J 2 bases short, with 11 bases between. The germline CDR1 and CDR2 sequences are MDHEN and SYDVKM. The CDR3 has 14 amino acids. In nucleotides, the CDR3 is TGTGCCAGCACAATTGGAGGGACTAATGAAAAACTGTTTTTT. It encodes CASTIGGTNEKLFF.

V gene TRBV20-1 combines with J gene TRBJ2-5, with TRBD2 matching 7 bases. The CDR3 is made up of 12 amino acids. Trimming removed 3 bases from V and 13 bases from J; junction bases left unmatched: 11. Germline V gives CDR1 DFQATT, CDR2 SNEGSKA (reference sequence). This CDR3 is CSASSPTSATYF. CDR3 DNA sequence: TGCAGTGCTAGTTCCCCCACTAGCGCCACGTACTTC.

CDR3 coding DNA: TGTGCCAGCAGTTACCCCCTGGCGGGGGCCAACACCGGGGAGCTGTTTTTT. Its protein product is CASSYPLAGANTGELFF. The chain couples TRBV6-2 or TRBV6-3 to TRBJ2-2; possible D gene TRBD2, 7 bases. The CDR3 spans 17 residues. Germline V lookup: CDR1 MNHEY, CDR2 SVGEGT. Trimming took off 2 bases at V and 2 bases at J, with 15 bases between the two ends.

This chain joins TRBV24-1 and TRBJ1-1; 8 positions match TRBD1. This CDR3 is 15 amino acids long. Trimming took 2 bases from V and 5 from J; bases not matched to a gene: 6. The germline gives CDR1 KGHDR, CDR2 SFDVKD. The CDR3 coding sequence is TGTGCCACCAGTGATTCCATACAGGGGGGGACTGAAGCTTTCTTT. Its protein is CATSDSIQGGTEAFF.

V gene TRBV28 combines with J gene TRBJ2-7; D is ambiguous. The CDR3 extends over 14 amino acids. The V end was cut by 2 bases, the J end by 2 bases, with 10 bases between. Germline CDR1 MDHEN, CDR2 SYDVKM. The CDR3 DNA is TGTGCCAGCAGTTTAGGCAGGCCGCCCTACGAGCAGTACTTC. Translated: CASSLGRPPYEQYF.

The chain uses TRBV19 and TRBJ1-1; D gene unclear. Germline values: CDR1 LNHDA, CDR2 SQIVND (reference sequence). The V end lost 4 bases, the J end lost 4 bases, and 7 bases lay between the germline ends. The CDR3 runs to 12 residues. CDR3 DNA: TGTGCCAGTAGTACACTTCCCACTGAAGCTTTCTTT. It encodes CASSTLPTEAFF.

The genes are TRBV7-2 and TRBJ2-3; no clear D. CDR3 length: 14 amino acids. Germline CDR1 reads SGHTA; CDR2 reads FQGNSA. The ends were cut back, 8 bases at V and 0 bases at J, with 12 bases in the middle. CDR3 residues: CASALGTSTDTQYF. CDR3 coding DNA: TGTGCCAGCGCCCTCGGTACTAGCACAGATACGCAGTATTTT.

In its sample, this clone was seen once. The rearrangement joins TRBV11-2 to TRBJ2-6; weak D call: TRBD1 (6 bases). This CDR3 spans 15 amino acids. The V end lost 6 bases, the J end lost 3 bases, and 12 bases lay between the germline ends. The germline gives CDR1 SGHAT, CDR2 FQNNGV. In DNA, the CDR3 is TGTGCCAGCAGTTACCACAGGGTTGGGGCCAACGTCCTGACTTTC. Translated, it gives CASSYHRVGANVLTF.

This clone was counted between two and nine times. V gene TRBV11-1 combines with J gene TRBJ1-1, with a possible D match to TRBD1 (5 bases). Trimming left V 4 bases short and J 5 bases short, with 17 bases between. Germline-derived CDR1 and CDR2 are SGHAT and FQDESV (reference sequence). The CDR3 runs to 15 residues. This CDR3 is CASSSGSQVGTEAFF. For the CDR3, the DNA is TGTGCCAGCAGCTCCGGGTCACAGGTAGGAACTGAAGCTTTCTTT.

This clone was seen ten or more times. This chain joins TRBV5-5 and TRBJ1-6; 8 bases line up with TRBD1. V shed 3 bases and J 7 bases; nucleotides not matched to a gene: 9. This CDR3 region has 16 residues. In germline, CDR1 is SGHKS, CDR2 YYEKEE (reference sequence). CDR3 loop: CASSSMPGQVNSPLHF. The CDR3 nucleotides read TGTGCCAGCAGCTCTATGCCGGGACAGGTCAATTCACCCCTCCACTTT.

The rearrangement joins TRBV6-2 or TRBV6-3 to TRBJ1-3; 7 bases align to TRBD1. Germline V lookup: CDR1 MNHEY, CDR2 SVGEGT. The CDR3 loop spans 17 amino acids. Trimming took 2 bases from V and 0 from J; bases not matched to a gene: 7. CDR3 sequence reads: CASSYRGDRLSGNTIYF. CDR3 DNA sequence: TGTGCCAGCAGTTACAGAGGGGACAGACTCTCTGGAAACACCATATATTTT.

The chain combines TRBV14 with TRBJ2-3, with TRBD2 as a possible D gene (6 bases). The length of the CDR3 is 15 residues. Per the germline V gene, CDR1 is SGHDN and CDR2 is FVKESK. Trimming left V 1 base short and J 0 bases short, with 8 bases between. The CDR3, as DNA: TGTGCCAGCAGCCAAGGGGGACTTAGCACAGATACGCAGTATTTT. This encodes CASSQGGLSTDTQYF.

The V gene is TRBV5-5, the J gene TRBJ1-6; D unclear. CDR3 length: 14 amino acids. The V and J ends lost 0 bases and 10 bases respectively, with 11 bases between them. Germline loops: CDR1 SGHKS, CDR2 YYEKEE (reference sequence). CDR3 sequence: CASSLAGDYSPLHF. CDR3 nucleotide sequence: TGTGCCAGCAGCTTGGCCGGGGATTACTCACCCCTCCACTTT.

The V and J genes are TRBV5-1 and TRBJ1-1; TRBD1 is a possible D gene (6 bases). Trimming cost V 0 bases and J 10 bases, with 10 bases left between them. The CDR3 totals 12 residues. The germline V gene encodes CDR1 SGHRS and CDR2 YFSETQ. The CDR3 DNA sequence: TGCGCCAGCAGCTTGGACAGGGATGGAGCTTTCTTT. Protein sequence: CASSLDRDGAFF.

V is TRBV4-1 and J is TRBJ2-7; 7 positions match TRBD1. The CDR3 sequence is 15 residues long. J gave up 3 bases and V 0 bases, and 5 bases lay outside the gene matches. The germline V gene has CDR1 MGHRA and CDR2 YSYEKL. CDR3 residues: CASSQDRQGFYEQYF. CDR3 DNA sequence: TGCGCCAGCAGCCAAGATCGACAGGGTTTCTACGAGCAGTACTTC.

The chain recombines TRBV15 with TRBJ1-4; D perhaps matches TRBD1 (5 bases). There are 14 residues in the CDR3. The V gene's germline CDR1 is LNHNV and CDR2 YYDKDF (reference sequence). Between the trimmed V and J ends, which lost 0 bases and 8 bases, there was a span of 10 bases. Here the CDR3 reads CATSRDRGEEKLFF. The CDR3 DNA reads TGTGCCACCAGCAGAGATCGGGGGGAGGAAAAACTGTTTTTT. Full variable domain (outside the CDR3, taken from reference TRBV15 and TRBJ1-4): DAMVIQNPRYQVTQFGKPVTLSCSQTLNHNVMYWYQQKSSQAPKLLFHYYDKDFNNEADTPDNFQSRRPNTSFCFLDIRSPGLGDTAMYLCATSRDRGEEKLFFGSGTQLSVL.

The V gene is TRBV11-2, the J gene TRBJ2-1; no clear D. The germline V and J ends were trimmed by 4 bases and 6 bases, with 10 bases remaining between them. The germline V gene has CDR1 SGHAT and CDR2 FQNNGV. This CDR3 has 13 residues. The CDR3 sequence: CASSWNRANEQFF. Here the CDR3 DNA reads TGTGCCAGCAGCTGGAACCGGGCCAATGAGCAGTTCTTC.

The CDR3 is CASTKNQGNTIYF. CDR3 nucleotide sequence: TGTGCCAGTACCAAAAACCAAGGAAACACCATATATTTT. The rearrangement links TRBV19 to TRBJ1-3; D gene unclear. Looked up from germline, CDR1 is LNHDA and CDR2 is SQIVND (reference sequence). This CDR3 contains 13 residues. The germline V and J ends were trimmed by 7 bases and 4 bases, with 11 bases remaining between them.

CDR3 protein: CASSSHGTAVTYEQYF. The CDR3 DNA sequence: TGTGCCAGCAGCAGCCACGGGACAGCAGTCACCTACGAGCAGTACTTC. This chain connects TRBV5-8 to TRBJ2-7, with 7 bases fitting TRBD1. The CDR3 spans 16 residues. V shed 4 bases and J 2 bases; nucleotides not matched to a gene: 12. Germline V lookup: CDR1 SGHTS, CDR2 YDEGEE.

The CDR3 region is CAWTPRVGTQYF. Written as DNA, the CDR3 is TGTGCCTGGACCCCCCGGGTGGGTACGCAGTATTTT. This chain joins TRBV30 and TRBJ2-3; D is undetermined. This CDR3 region has 12 residues. Germline V CDR1 and CDR2: GTSNPN, SVGIG (reference sequence). V shed 4 bases and J shed 8 bases, with 13 bases lying between them.

V gene TRBV5-8 combines with J gene TRBJ2-7, with a possible D match to TRBD2 (5 bases). Germline lookup yields CDR1 SGHTS and CDR2 YDEGEE. The CDR3 length is 12 residues. V dropped 5 bases and J dropped 3 bases, with 9 bases sitting between them. The CDR3 protein is CASSRGNYEQYF. As DNA, the CDR3 is TGTGCCAGCAGTCGGGGTAACTACGAGCAGTACTTC. Full variable domain (remainder filled in from reference TRBV5-8 and TRBJ2-7): EAGVTQSPTHLIKTRGQQATLRCSPISGHTSVYWYQQALGLGLQFLLWYDEGEERNRGNFPPRFSGRQFPNYSSELNVNALELEDSALYLCASSRGNYEQYFGPGTRLTVT.

This clone is a singleton in its sample. V usage is TRBV18 and J usage is TRBJ1-1; no clear D. CDR1 KGHSH and CDR2 LQKENI come from the germline V gene. V was cut by 4 bases and J by 1 base, with 16 bases left in between. This CDR3 spans 16 amino acids. CDR3 amino acids: CASSQRSRQSNTEAFF. The CDR3 region has the DNA TGTGCCAGCTCACAACGGTCAAGGCAATCGAACACTGAAGCTTTCTTT.

This chain links TRBV7-6 with TRBJ2-7; a weak D match, TRBD2 (5 bases). V lost 5 bases to trimming and J lost 5 bases, with 19 bases between them. The CDR3 is 15 amino acids. Germline V CDR1 and CDR2: SGHVS, FNYEAQ. The CDR3 is CASSPTQIDGNEQYF. DNA of the CDR3: TGTGCCAGCAGCCCTACTCAGATCGACGGGAACGAGCAGTACTTC.

This clone was counted only a few times. This sequence joins TRBV9 and TRBJ2-7; D uncertain. The CDR3 length is 15 residues. Germline V CDR1 and CDR2: SGDLS, YYNGEE. Trimming stripped 0 bases from V and 3 bases from J, with 13 bases between. The DNA for the CDR3 is TGTGCCAGCAGCGTAGCTTGGTCTGTTAACTACGAGCAGTACTTC. It specifies CASSVAWSVNYEQYF.

The chain uses TRBV4-3 and TRBJ2-2, with D unclear. Germline V CDR1 and CDR2: LGHNA, YSLEER. Between the trimmed V and J ends, which lost 1 base and 1 base, there was a span of 7 bases. This CDR3 comprises 15 residues. The CDR3 here is CASSQGYGNTGELFF. In DNA form, the CDR3 reads TGCGCCAGCAGCCAAGGGTACGGGAACACCGGGGAGCTGTTTTTT.